The 29 T cell receptor beta chains below come from one sample, sequenced in a study of blood T cells in healthy people across ages. A J-beta primer mix and a sample-barcoded 5' primer were used in a second PCR of about 6 to 12 cycles. Each CDR3 protein gets one entry after TCRdb re-called the 5' RACE reads with MiXCR. The sample shows hundreds of thousands of distinct CDR3 sequences, about 25% of them seen only once. The same specimen was also included in a second study, on T cells of mothers and their children.

The sample taken for sequencing was blood. These receptors originate from a boy younger than 10 in good health.

There are many counts of this clonotype. The chain employs TRBV28 and TRBJ2-5, with D perhaps being TRBD1 or TRBD2 (6 bases each). The closer fit of TRBJ2-7 to the DNA end suggests the J call may be wrong. In germline, CDR1 is MDHEN, CDR2 SYDVKM. The CDR3 spans 15 residues. The CDR3 DNA follows: TGTGCCAGCACCCTGGGAGGAGGGGGCTCCTACGAGCAGTACTTC. Its translation: CASTLGGGGSYEQYF.

The chain has TRBV4-3 and TRBJ2-7, with no clear D. V lost 1 base, J lost 5 bases, and 15 bases lay in between. This CDR3 contains 15 residues. Germline V gene data show CDR1 as LGHNA and CDR2 as YSLEER. CDR3 nucleotide sequence: TGCGCCAGCAGCCAAGTGGACGACGCTTTCAACGAGCAGTACTTC. This translates into CASSQVDDAFNEQYF.

The chain employs TRBV6-2 or TRBV6-3 and TRBJ2-4, with a possible D match to TRBD2 (6 bases). Deletions cut 3 bases from V and 4 bases from J, with 13 bases between. CDR3 length: 15 amino acids. Germline CDR1 MNHEY, CDR2 SVGEGT. The CDR3 DNA reads TGTGCCAGCAGTTATAGTCGGGAGATGAAAAACATTCAGTACTTC. The encoded protein is CASSYSREMKNIQYF.

This chain connects TRBV3-1 to TRBJ1-1; D might be TRBD1 (5 bases). This CDR3 is built from 12 residues. The germline CDR1 and CDR2 sequences are LGHDT and YNNKEL (reference sequence). V gave up 8 bases and J gave up 3 bases, with 10 bases separating them. The CDR3 region has the DNA TGTGCCAGCCAGTCGGGGCACACTGAAGCTTTCTTT. As protein: CASQSGHTEAFF. The whole variable domain, filled in from reference TRBV3-1 and TRBJ1-1, reads DTAVSQTPKYLVTQMGNDKSIKCEQNLGHDTMYWYKQDSKKFLKIMFSYNNKELIINETVPNRFSPKSPDKAHLNLHINSLELGDSAVYFCASQSGHTEAFFGQGTRLTVV.

CDR3 loop: CASEPGALAGGQSTDTQYF. The CDR3, as DNA: TGTGCCAGCGAGCCCGGAGCACTAGCGGGGGGGCAAAGCACAGATACGCAGTATTTT. The chain couples TRBV2 to TRBJ2-3, with 13 bases fitting TRBD2. Germline CDR1 SNHLY, CDR2 FYNNEI. The CDR3 has 19 residues. V dropped 8 bases and J dropped 0; count of bases not matched to a gene: 14.

This clonotype appeared many times. The V call is TRBV10-3, the J call TRBJ2-5, with D unresolved. Germline V gene data show CDR1 as ENHRY and CDR2 as SYGVKD. Trimming shortened V by 0 bases and J by 5 bases, and 13 bases separated the two germline ends. CDR3 size: 15 residues. As DNA, the CDR3 is TGTGCCATCAGTGAGTCATCGACATTAGGCGAGACCCAGTACTTC. Translated: CAISESSTLGETQYF.

This clonotype showed up many times. The chain links TRBV29-1 to TRBJ2-4; maybe TRBD2 (7 bases). The CDR3 runs 12 residues. V was trimmed by 3 bases and J by 7 bases, leaving 10 bases between them. Germline-derived CDR1 and CDR2 are SQVTM and ANQGSEA. The CDR3 spells CSVDAGANIQYF. CDR3 nucleotide sequence: TGCAGCGTTGATGCGGGGGCGAACATTCAGTACTTC.

This clonotype was seen repeatedly, ten times or more. This chain uses TRBV28 with TRBJ2-5; D remains ambiguous. This CDR3 has 13 amino acids. From germline, CDR1 is MDHEN and CDR2 SYDVKM. The V gene lost 3 bases and the J gene lost 3 bases, with 8 bases spanning the gap. The CDR3 sequence: CASSLGSEETQYF. The CDR3 DNA sequence: TGTGCCAGCAGTTTGGGGTCGGAAGAGACCCAGTACTTC. The whole variable domain, remainder taken from reference TRBV28 and TRBJ2-5, is DVKVTQSSRYLVKRTGEKVFLECVQDMDHENMFWYRQDPGLGLRLIYFSYDVKMKEKGDIPEGYSVSREKKERFSLILESASTNQTSMYLCASSLGSEETQYFGPGTRLLVL.

V gene TRBV4-3 combines with J gene TRBJ2-2; TRBD1 is a possible D gene (6 bases). This CDR3 has 15 residues. Looked up from germline, CDR1 is LGHNA and CDR2 is YSLEER. V shed 5 bases and J shed 5 bases, with 15 bases lying between them. The CDR3 is CASSLALTGTGELFF. In nucleotides, the CDR3 is TGCGCCAGCAGCTTAGCGTTAACAGGGACCGGGGAGCTGTTTTTT.

This clonotype occurred many times. The CDR3 sequence is CASSPEWGGDGYTF. The CDR3 DNA reads TGTGCCAGCAGCCCCGAGTGGGGTGGAGATGGCTACACCTTC. The J gene is TRBJ1-2, the V gene TRBV11-2; unclear D gene. V lost 5 bases and J 6 bases, leaving 16 bases between the germline ends. The CDR3 has 14 residues. Germline V gene sequence: CDR1 SGHAT, CDR2 FQNNGV.

This clonotype was observed a handful of times. This chain connects TRBV27 to TRBJ2-3, with D possibly being TRBD1 (5 bases). CDR1 and CDR2 (germline): MNHEY, SMNVEV (reference sequence). The V and J ends lost 0 bases and 6 bases respectively, with 7 bases between them. The CDR3 consists of 13 residues. The CDR3 sequence is CASSLSYRDTQYF. CDR3 DNA sequence: TGTGCCAGCAGTTTATCGTACAGGGATACGCAGTATTTT.

About this clonotype: At one of its ends the junction is not consistent with the germline gene, which may arise from a read error. Here the CDR3 reads CAFSEVQLVGGYTF. In nucleotides, the CDR3 is TGTGCCTTCAGTGAAGTCCAGCTGGTCGGTGGCTACACCTTC. The chain combines TRBV10-3 with TRBJ1-2, with D unresolved. The germline CDR1 and CDR2 sequences are ENHRY and SYGVKD. The CDR3 sequence is 14 residues long.

The rearrangement joins TRBV27 to TRBJ2-1; D ambiguous. CDR3 length: 14 residues. The ends were cut back, 0 bases at V and 3 bases at J, with 6 bases in the middle. CDR1 and CDR2 from the germline V gene are MNHEY and SMNVEV (reference sequence). CDR3: CASSLSQLYNEQFF. The CDR3 DNA sequence: TGTGCCAGCAGTTTATCACAGCTCTACAATGAGCAGTTCTTC.

The chain employs TRBV20-1 and TRBJ2-5, with D perhaps matching TRBD2 (5 bases). This CDR3 has 11 residues. The V and J ends lost 2 bases and 11 bases respectively, with 12 bases between them. CDR1 and CDR2 (germline): DFQATT, SNEGSKA (reference sequence). The CDR3 bases are TGCAGTGCTAGACCCGTGTGGGAGCAGTACTTC. Amino acids: CSARPVWEQYF.

This clonotype occurred many times. This rearrangement joins TRBV5-1 to TRBJ2-5; no clear D. The CDR3 is 13 residues long. V lost 6 bases and J lost 4, with 13 bases in between. CDR1 is SGHRS and CDR2 is YFSETQ in the germline V gene. The CDR3 nucleotides read TGCGCCAGCACCCGGGCCCCCGGAGAGACCCAGTACTTC. Residues: CASTRAPGETQYF.

This clonotype occurred a few times. The V gene is TRBV27, the J gene TRBJ2-1; weak D call: TRBD1 (6 bases). Germline V gene sequence: CDR1 MNHEY, CDR2 SMNVEV (reference sequence). The CDR3 spans 14 residues. V lost 5 bases and J lost 9, with 17 bases in between. CDR3 sequence reads: CASSRPRGKGEQFF. Written as DNA, the CDR3 is TGTGCCAGCAGTCGTCCAAGGGGGAAGGGTGAGCAGTTCTTC.

In this sample, this clonotype turned up a few times. The chain uses TRBV12-3 or TRBV12-4 and TRBJ2-7; the D gene is possibly TRBD1 (5 bases). The CDR3 is 11 residues long. Trimming cost V 2 bases and J 12 bases, with 11 bases left between them. Here the CDR3 DNA reads TGTGCCAGCAGTTTAAGCAGGGCGGTGTACTTC. Its protein product is CASSLSRAVYF.

This clonotype appeared a few times. The CDR3 sequence: CASSRPTSGNNEQFF. In DNA form, the CDR3 reads TGTGCCAGCTCACGTCCGACTAGCGGGAACAATGAGCAGTTCTTC. V gene TRBV18 combines with J gene TRBJ2-1; 11 bases fit TRBD2. The CDR3 covers 15 residues. CDR1 and CDR2 (germline): KGHSH, LQKENI. The ends lost 4 bases at V and 5 bases at J; junction bases unmatched: 4.

The rearrangement uses TRBV7-9 and TRBJ2-3, with D perhaps being TRBD1 or TRBD2 (6 bases each). V was clipped by 5 bases and J by 2 bases, with 11 bases between them. This CDR3 has 14 amino acids. Germline V lookup: CDR1 SEHNR, CDR2 FQNEAQ (reference sequence). This chain's CDR3 is CASSAGEVTDTQYF. Written as DNA, the CDR3 is TGTGCCAGCAGCGCAGGGGAGGTCACAGATACGCAGTATTTT. Supplemented by reference TRBV7-9 and TRBJ2-3, the full variable domain reads DTGVSQNPRHKITKRGQNVTFRCDPISEHNRLYWYRQTLGQGPEFLTYFQNEAQLEKSRLLSDRFSAERPKGSFSTLEIQRTEQGDSAMYLCASSAGEVTDTQYFGPGTRLTVL.

This clonotype came up many times. The V and J genes are TRBV25-1 and TRBJ1-2; no reliable D call. V was trimmed by 2 bases and J by 7 bases, leaving 8 bases between them. Germline V lookup: CDR1 MGHDK, CDR2 SYGVNS. The CDR3 has 12 amino acids. CDR3 protein: CASSEVGGGYTF. DNA of the CDR3: TGTGCCAGCAGTGAAGTAGGAGGTGGCTACACCTTC.

The gene calls are TRBV20-1 and TRBJ2-3; 11 bases map to TRBD2. The junction had 27 bases not matched to a gene; V was cut back by 4 bases and J by 6 bases. Germline assignment: CDR1 DFQATT and CDR2 SNEGSKA (reference sequence). This CDR3 spans 21 amino acids. CDR3 sequence: CSATGTSGSFGFAVFGDTQYF. The CDR3 coding sequence is TGCAGTGCTACAGGGACTAGCGGAAGTTTCGGTTTTGCAGTTTTCGGGGATACGCAGTATTTT.

The genes are TRBV13 and TRBJ2-3, with D perhaps matching TRBD2 (7 bases). The germline gives CDR1 PRHDT, CDR2 FYEKMQ (reference sequence). The CDR3 length is 15 residues. V lost 4 bases to trimming and J lost 5 bases, with 16 bases between them. The CDR3 loop is CASSSGGPNQDTQYF. The CDR3 DNA follows: TGTGCCAGCAGCTCGGGGGGCCCGAATCAAGATACGCAGTATTTT.

This clonotype was counted only a few times. The V gene is TRBV29-1, the J gene TRBJ2-5; D possibly matches TRBD1 or TRBD2 (5 bases each). The germline V gene encodes CDR1 SQVTM and CDR2 ANQGSEA. V lost 6 bases to trimming and J lost 5 bases, with 19 bases between them. This CDR3 is 14 amino acids long. The CDR3: CSVDPGTPGETQYF. CDR3 DNA: TGCAGCGTGGATCCCGGGACCCCTGGGGAGACCCAGTACTTC.

V is TRBV10-2 and J is TRBJ2-7; TRBD2 aligns across 9 bases. This CDR3 has 15 amino acids. V lost 7 bases to trimming and J lost 1 base; unmatched junction nucleotides: 8. Germline V gene data show CDR1 as WSHSY and CDR2 as SAAADI. The CDR3 region is CASNPERGVSYEQYF. In nucleotides, the CDR3 is TGCGCCAGCAATCCTGAGCGGGGGGTTTCCTACGAGCAGTACTTC.

The chain carries TRBV20-1 and TRBJ2-1, with 14 bases that match TRBD2. Germline V CDR1 and CDR2: DFQATT, SNEGSKA (reference sequence). V lost 3 bases and J lost 8; bases outside the gene matches: 6. This CDR3 comprises 15 residues. The chain's CDR3 is CSASRLAGGIHEQFF. CDR3 coding DNA: TGCAGTGCTAGTCGACTAGCGGGAGGGATACATGAGCAGTTCTTC.

This clonotype was picked up a small number of times. The chain employs TRBV27 and TRBJ2-1, with TRBD1 identical over 8 bases. The CDR3 has 16 amino acids. V shed 8 bases, J shed 1 base, and the junction held 10 bases outside the gene matches. Germline V CDR1 and CDR2: MNHEY, SMNVEV (reference sequence). For the CDR3, the DNA is TGTGCCAGCGCCTCTTCAGGGGGCGTTTCCTACAATGAGCAGTTCTTC. It codes for CASASSGGVSYNEQFF.

In its sample, this clonotype was seen a few times. The rearrangement links TRBV7-2 to TRBJ1-6, with D possibly being TRBD1 (6 bases). Germline values: CDR1 SGHTA, CDR2 FQGNSA. The CDR3 sequence is 15 residues long. Between the trimmed V and J ends, which lost 4 bases and 14 bases, there was a span of 21 bases. DNA of the CDR3: TGTGCCAGCAGCTCTATGTGGGACACCCCTAGGGCCCTCCACTTT. This codes for CASSSMWDTPRALHF.

V is TRBV3-1 and J is TRBJ1-2; D not certain. Trimming stripped 4 bases from V and 7 bases from J, with 13 bases between. The germline V gene has CDR1 LGHDT and CDR2 YNNKEL (reference sequence). The CDR3 runs to 13 residues. CDR3 in DNA: TGTGCCAGCAGCCCCGTGGAGGGTCGTGGCTACACCTTC. Its translation is CASSPVEGRGYTF.

The chain is built from TRBV20-1 and TRBJ1-2, with a possible D match to TRBD1 (6 bases). In germline, CDR1 is DFQATT, CDR2 SNEGSKA (reference sequence). This CDR3 has 13 amino acids. Between the trimmed V and J ends, which lost 5 bases and 0 bases, there was a span of 10 bases. CDR3 coding DNA: TGCAGTGCTGAACAGGGACCTAACTATGGCTACACCTTC. This translates into CSAEQGPNYGYTF.